This T cell receptor beta chain emerged from a study of blood T cells in healthy people across ages. Study information: Capturing about one barcoded beta molecule per two T cells was achieved by template switching.

Overall study results and limits: In older individuals, TCR beta diversity per million T cells was lower, falling roughly linearly with age.

The CDR3 covers 18 residues. Germline CDR1 is SGHRS and CDR2 is YFSETQ. Trimming stripped 4 bases from V and 0 bases from J, with 22 bases between. For the second PCR, which ran for roughly 6 to 12 cycles, a sample-barcoded 5' primer and a J-beta primer mix were used. Each cDNA molecule received a tag from a template-switch adaptor that had 12 random nucleotides. TCRdb reprocessed the 5' RACE reads with MiXCR, giving one entry per CDR3 protein. The sample includes around 1,100,000 distinct CDR3 sequences, more than 30% of them seen just once. As regards this clonotype: Its antigen is unidentified.

This receptor was obtained from a man between 18 and 35 years old in good health. The rearrangement joins TRBV5-1 to TRBJ2-5, with D perhaps TRBD2 (6 bases). The material sequenced was blood. CDR3 residues: CASSQTRLLSSYQETQYF. The DNA of the CDR3 is TGCGCCAGCAGCCAGACTAGGCTTCTTTCGTCGTACCAAGAGACCCAGTACTTC.